The 21 T cell receptor beta chains reported below all come from one sample, sequenced in a study of blood T cell repertoires in COVID-19. Measured with immunoSEQ multiplex PCR; TCRdb has only the in-frame clones, and not every one. The table has fewer than 500,000 clones, 80% to 90% seen once; the top ten hold about 1.1%. Sequencing used PBMCs or T cells enriched from blood (not recorded which). These receptors were taken from a man aged 25 to 45 who had recovered from COVID-19.

The chain uses TRBV18 and TRBJ1-5; D may be TRBD1 (5 bases). Germline V gene data show CDR1 as KGHSH and CDR2 as LQKENI. Deletions cut 2 bases from V and 4 bases from J, with 12 bases between. The CDR3 spans 15 residues. CDR3: CASSPYSGLNQPQHF. The CDR3 DNA is TGTGCCAGCTCACCATATTCAGGGCTGAATCAGCCCCAGCATTTT.

In its sample, this clone was seen once. The chain has TRBV19 and TRBJ2-3; possibly TRBD1 for D (6 bases). The CDR3 has 15 amino acids. Germline V gene sequence: CDR1 LNHDA, CDR2 SQIVND (reference sequence). V was pared by 3 bases and J by 0 bases, with 10 bases between. The CDR3 is CASSMWQGSTDTQYF. For the CDR3, the DNA is TGTGCCAGTAGTATGTGGCAGGGGAGCACAGATACGCAGTATTTT.

The chain joins TRBV28 to TRBJ1-1; 7 bases map to TRBD1. CDR3 size: 16 residues. V trimming: 2 bases; J trimming: 0 bases; junction bases outside the gene matches: 6. Looked up from germline, CDR1 is MDHEN and CDR2 is SYDVKM. CDR3 in amino acids: CASSLRQGGVNTEAFF. The CDR3 DNA sequence: TGTGCCAGCAGTTTAAGGCAGGGGGGAGTGAACACTGAAGCTTTCTTT.

The CDR3 spells CASRLRAGGGTDTQYF. The CDR3 DNA reads TGCGCCAGCAGACTCAGAGCGGGAGGAGGGACAGATACGCAGTATTTT. V gene TRBV4-1 combines with J gene TRBJ2-3, with 9 bases identical to TRBD2. Trimming at V came to 6 bases and at J to 3 bases, leaving 10 bases not matched to a gene. The CDR3 is 16 amino acids. Germline CDR1 and CDR2: MGHRA and YSYEKL.

The chain couples TRBV9 to TRBJ2-7, with D uncertain. The CDR3 sequence is 13 residues long. The germline gives CDR1 SGDLS, CDR2 YYNGEE. V was trimmed by 4 bases and J by 3 bases, leaving 11 bases between them. CDR3 sequence: CASSPGSDYEQYF. CDR3 DNA: TGTGCCAGCAGCCCCGGTTCCGACTACGAGCAGTACTTC.

A word on this clone: The same CDR3 also results from other DNA sequences found in this sample. The gene calls are TRBV5-6 and TRBJ2-7; maybe TRBD2 (6 bases). CDR1 is SGHDT and CDR2 is YYEEEE in the germline V gene. The V end lost 0 bases, the J end lost 0 bases, and 16 bases lay between the germline ends. The CDR3 spans 17 residues. CDR3 in DNA: TGTGCCAGCAGCTTGGGTAGTGTAGGGAGGAGCTCCTACGAGCAGTACTTC. This encodes CASSLGSVGRSSYEQYF.

This clone showed up just once. The V call is TRBV7-9, the J call TRBJ1-4, with 7 nucleotides matching TRBD1. Germline V gene data show CDR1 as SEHNR and CDR2 as FQNEAQ (reference sequence). CDR3 length equals 15 residues. The V and J ends lost 5 bases and 8 bases, in that order; junction bases with no gene match: 11. The CDR3 here is CASSHDRAYGEKLFF. The CDR3 coding sequence is TGTGCCAGCAGCCACGACAGGGCCTACGGGGAAAAACTGTTTTTT.

The CDR3 loop reads CASSKVSADGGTEAFF. In nucleotides, the CDR3 is TGTGCCAGCAGCAAAGTTTCGGCGGACGGGGGAACTGAAGCTTTCTTT. The rearrangement joins TRBV21-1 to TRBJ1-1. TRBV21-1 is recorded as a pseudogene. This CDR3 region has 16 residues.

This sequence joins TRBV24-1 and TRBJ2-1; 10 bases fit TRBD2. CDR3 length: 16 amino acids. Trimming cost V 2 bases and J 12 bases; bases outside gene matches: 12. The germline V gene encodes CDR1 KGHDR and CDR2 SFDVKD. CDR3 nucleotides: TGTGCCACCAGTGATTACCAGCGGGAGGGTCTGCTGGGGCAGTTCTTC. Translation: CATSDYQREGLLGQFF.

The CDR3 bases are TGCGCCAGCAGCCACCAGACAGGATCCAATTCACCCCTCCACTTT. The encoded protein is CASSHQTGSNSPLHF. The chain uses TRBV4-1 and TRBJ1-6; TRBD1 is a possible D gene (6 bases). Trimming took 3 bases from V and 7 from J, leaving 13 bases between them. Germline CDR1 MGHRA, CDR2 YSYEKL. The CDR3 covers 15 residues.

V usage is TRBV18 and J usage is TRBJ1-1; D is possibly TRBD1 (5 bases). V was trimmed by 2 bases and J by 1 base, leaving 17 bases between them. This CDR3 has 17 residues. Germline V gene data show CDR1 as KGHSH and CDR2 as LQKENI. CDR3 nucleotides: TGTGCCAGCTCACCAATGGGTTTAGGACAAACGAACACTGAAGCTTTCTTT. It codes for CASSPMGLGQTNTEAFF. Supplemented by reference TRBV18 and TRBJ1-1, the full variable domain reads NAGVMQNPRHLVRRRGQEARLRCSPMKGHSHVYWYRQLPEEGLKFMVYLQKENIIDESGMPKERFSAEFPKEGPSILRIQQVVRGDSAAYFCASSPMGLGQTNTEAFFGQGTRLTVV.

The chain is built from TRBV28 and TRBJ1-5; 8 positions match TRBD1. The length of the CDR3 is 15 residues. CDR1 is MDHEN, CDR2 SYDVKM, per germline. Unmatched junction bases numbered 6, after V lost 2 bases and J lost 6 bases. The CDR3 loop reads CASSLGGTGGQPQHF. The CDR3 DNA sequence: TGTGCCAGCAGTTTAGGGGGGACAGGCGGTCAGCCCCAGCATTTT.

This sequence joins TRBV7-8 and TRBJ2-1; 11 bases are a match to TRBD2. Germline CDR1 is SGHVS and CDR2 is FQNEAQ. The ends lost 5 bases at V and 9 bases at J; junction bases unmatched: 9. The CDR3 spans 15 residues. The CDR3 sequence: CASSLSGRASTEQFF. For the CDR3, the DNA is TGTGCCAGCAGCCTTAGCGGGAGGGCCAGTACTGAGCAGTTCTTC.

The rearrangement links TRBV11-2 to TRBJ1-1, with a possible D match to TRBD1 (5 bases). Per the germline V gene, CDR1 is SGHAT and CDR2 is FQNNGV. This CDR3 spans 14 amino acids. V was cut by 5 bases and J by 7 bases, with 17 bases left in between. The CDR3, as DNA: TGTGCCAGCAGCCCAACCAGGGTAATGGGTGAAGCTTTCTTT. Translated, it gives CASSPTRVMGEAFF.

V gene TRBV28 combines with J gene TRBJ1-2; D call uncertain. Germline V gene data show CDR1 as MDHEN and CDR2 as SYDVKM. V was trimmed by 3 bases and J by 2 bases, leaving 16 bases between them. The CDR3 has 16 residues. The chain's CDR3 is CASSFRPHTVNYGYTF. CDR3 nucleotide sequence: TGTGCCAGCAGTTTTCGACCTCACACAGTAAACTATGGCTACACCTTC.

The V and J genes are TRBV7-9 and TRBJ2-3, with 9 nucleotides matching TRBD1. CDR1 is SEHNR, CDR2 FQNEAQ, per germline (reference sequence). This CDR3 is 14 amino acids long. The V and J ends lost 4 bases and 4 bases, in that order; junction bases with no gene match: 3. CDR3 nucleotides: TGTGCCAGCAGCTCGGGACAGGGCGCAGATACGCAGTATTTT. This sequence encodes CASSSGQGADTQYF.

This clone was recorded only once. This rearrangement joins TRBV29-1 to TRBJ2-7; 10 bases are a match to TRBD1. The germline gives CDR1 SQVTM, CDR2 ANQGSEA. V lost 6 bases to trimming and J lost 6 bases; unmatched junction nucleotides: 8. The CDR3 is 13 residues long. The CDR3 is CSVSPGQGSEQYF. The CDR3 DNA follows: TGCAGCGTGAGCCCGGGACAGGGGAGCGAGCAGTACTTC.

This clone came up once. The gene calls are TRBV6-5 and TRBJ1-5, with D unclear. The CDR3 spans 15 residues. Trimming stripped 4 bases from V and 1 base from J, with 11 bases between. Germline assignment: CDR1 MNHEY and CDR2 SVGAGI. As DNA, the CDR3 is TGTGCCAGCAGTTCCCTAGGTAGAAGCAATCAGCCCCAGCATTTT. As protein: CASSSLGRSNQPQHF.

In DNA form, the CDR3 reads TGCGCCAGCAGCCGGGGACAGGGGGCTAGGGAGACCCAGTACTTC. It is translated as CASSRGQGARETQYF. J is TRBJ2-5 and V is TRBV5-1; TRBD1 matches 12 bases. The germline CDR1 and CDR2 sequences are SGHRS and YFSETQ. The CDR3 has 15 amino acids. V was pared by 4 bases and J by 5 bases, with 6 bases of the junction left unmatched.

This clone was seen just once. V and J are TRBV9 and TRBJ2-7; 9 nucleotides align to TRBD2. In germline, CDR1 is SGDLS, CDR2 YYNGEE. The CDR3 is 14 residues long. V dropped 4 bases and J dropped 6; count of bases not matched to a gene: 8. The CDR3 loop reads CASSILAGEGEQYF. The CDR3 DNA follows: TGTGCCAGCAGCATTTTAGCGGGAGAGGGCGAGCAGTACTTC. Full variable domain (rest looked up from reference TRBV9 and TRBJ2-7): DSGVTQTPKHLITATGQRVTLRCSPRSGDLSVYWYQQSLDQGLQFLIQYYNGEERAKGNILERFSAQQFPDLHSELNLSSLELGDSALYFCASSILAGEGEQYFGPGTRLTVT.

A single count supports this clone. V usage is TRBV9 and J usage is TRBJ2-4, with 7 bases matching TRBD2. The V gene end was trimmed by 5 bases and the J gene end by 8 bases; junction bases not matched to a gene: 4. CDR1 and CDR2 (germline): SGDLS, YYNGEE. The CDR3 is 12 residues long. The CDR3 here is CASSGAGDIQYF. CDR3 sequence (DNA): TGTGCCAGCAGTGGGGCGGGGGACATTCAGTACTTC.